Presented here are 24 T cell receptor beta chains from one specimen sequenced in a study of CD8+CD57+ T cells in acquired aplastic anemia (dated by TCRdb to the late 2010s). Sequencing instrument: Illumina HiSeq 2000. TCR beta VDJ combination and CDR3 sequence profiling used genomic DNA as the template. In-frame beta chains were kept once TCRdb had trimmed the public reads at Q25 with fastp and called clones with MiXCR. Each CDR3 protein gets just one entry, which takes the most common genes and DNA from the rows behind it. The sample profile shows about 190,000 distinct CDR3 sequences; approximately 49% of them were found once. The ten largest account for about 17% of the sample. The source material was sorted CD4+, CD8+, or CD8+CD57+ T cells (not recorded which) from PBMCs. The receptor set was obtained from a human donor in good health, serving as a control.

This chain joins TRBV2 and TRBJ2-7; 7 bases agree with TRBD1. V shed 6 bases, J shed 7 bases, and the junction held 9 bases outside the gene matches. This CDR3 is 13 amino acids long. Looked up from germline, CDR1 is SNHLY and CDR2 is FYNNEI. Written as DNA, the CDR3 is TGTGCCAGCAGCGGGACAGCCCTTTTGGAGCAGTACTTC. It yields the protein CASSGTALLEQYF.

This clonotype came up a few times. CDR3 coding DNA: TGTGCCAGCAGAACTGTGACAGGAGGAGGACGGGTGGCCAAAAACATTCAGTACTTC. This translates into CASRTVTGGGRVAKNIQYF. This chain uses TRBV11-2 with TRBJ2-4, with D possibly TRBD1 on 6 matching bases. The germline V gene has CDR1 SGHAT and CDR2 FQNNGV. The V gene lost 6 bases and the J gene lost 1 base, with 25 bases spanning the gap. This CDR3 is built from 19 residues.

This clonotype turned up a few times. At one end, the junction sequence differs from germline, possibly due to a read error. V is TRBV7-2 and J is TRBJ2-5, with 7 bases lining up with TRBD2. CDR3 length equals 17 residues. Germline CDR1 is SGHTA and CDR2 is FQGNSA. The DNA of the CDR3 is TGTGTCAGCAGCTACCAAATTAACCTAGCGGCGGTCGAGACCCAGTACTTC. Residues: CVSSYQINLAAVETQYF.

The table lists this clonotype with many counts. The rearrangement joins TRBV24-1 to TRBJ2-3, with 12 positions matching TRBD1. The CDR3 length is 17 residues. Per germline, CDR1 KGHDR and CDR2 SFDVKD. The junction had 6 bases not matched to a gene; V was cut back by 4 bases and J by 2 bases. CDR3 sequence: CATSDPGQGAFTDTQYF. CDR3 nucleotide sequence: TGTGCCACCAGTGACCCGGGACAGGGGGCCTTCACAGATACGCAGTATTTT.

The table lists this clonotype with many counts. The chain carries TRBV29-1 and TRBJ1-3, with D perhaps TRBD1 (6 bases). Germline-derived CDR1 and CDR2 are SQVTM and ANQGSEA. There are 13 residues in the CDR3. The ends were cut back, 4 bases at V and 2 bases at J, with 9 bases in the middle. The CDR3 loop is CSVGGHPGNTIYF. The CDR3 DNA reads as TGCAGCGTTGGGGGACATCCTGGAAACACCATATATTTT.

CDR3 nucleotide sequence: TGTGCCAGCACTGGGGGAAGGTCCGGGGAGCTGTTTTTT. It encodes CASTGGRSGELFF. The chain couples TRBV2 to TRBJ2-2; D tentatively fits TRBD1 or TRBD2 (5 bases each). The CDR3 extends over 13 amino acids. Germline V gene sequence: CDR1 SNHLY, CDR2 FYNNEI. V was clipped by 7 bases and J by 6 bases, with 12 bases between them.

This clonotype was counted between two and nine times. This rearrangement joins TRBV7-8 to TRBJ2-7; 7 bases align to TRBD1. Losses at the gene ends were 5 bases for V and 4 bases for J; bases not matched to a gene: 8. This CDR3 spans 14 amino acids. Germline CDR1 and CDR2: SGHVS and FQNEAQ. The CDR3 DNA reads as TGTGCCAGCAGCACCCGGGGACAGAATTACGAGCAGTACTTC. Translating it yields CASSTRGQNYEQYF.

This chain connects TRBV24-1 to TRBJ1-5; TRBD1 aligns across 9 bases. V gave up 3 bases and J gave up 2 bases; unmatched junction bases: 10. This CDR3 has 18 amino acids. The germline CDR1 and CDR2 sequences are KGHDR and SFDVKD. Here the CDR3 reads CATSDGTGFGRRNQPQHF. The CDR3, as DNA: TGTGCCACCAGTGATGGGACAGGGTTTGGAAGGCGCAATCAGCCCCAGCATTTT.

This clonotype was detected only a few times. This chain links TRBV7-3 with TRBJ2-7; possibly TRBD1 for D (5 bases). From germline, CDR1 is SGHTA and CDR2 FQGTGA. The V end was cut by 5 bases, the J end by 2 bases, with 13 bases between. CDR3 size: 14 residues. The chain's CDR3 is CASSVAAGPYEQYF. The CDR3 coding sequence is TGTGCCAGCAGCGTGGCGGCAGGGCCCTACGAGCAGTACTTC.

This clonotype occurred many times. The J gene is TRBJ2-7, the V gene TRBV2; D unresolved. Germline assignment: CDR1 SNHLY and CDR2 FYNNEI. The germline V and J ends were trimmed by 5 bases and 2 bases, with 10 bases remaining between them. This CDR3 has 13 amino acids. CDR3 sequence reads: CASSRDYPYEQYF. CDR3 in DNA: TGTGCCAGCAGTAGAGATTATCCCTACGAGCAGTACTTC.

The V and J genes are TRBV9 and TRBJ2-2; no clear D gene. Germline CDR1 SGDLS, CDR2 YYNGEE. V lost 1 base and J 7 bases, leaving 5 bases between the germline ends. The CDR3 consists of 12 residues. CDR3 bases: TGTGCCAGCAGCGTATGGGACGGGGAGCTGTTTTTT. This codes for CASSVWDGELFF.

There are many counts of this clonotype. The rearrangement joins TRBV6-1 to TRBJ1-2; 9 positions agree with TRBD1. The CDR3 has 13 amino acids. Trimming cost V 6 bases and J 3 bases; bases outside gene matches: 2. Germline CDR1 is MNHNS and CDR2 is SASEGT. CDR3 in amino acids: CASRGQGDYGYTF. The CDR3 coding sequence is TGTGCCAGCAGGGGACAGGGAGACTATGGCTACACCTTC.

This clonotype has ten or more counts. J is TRBJ2-7 and V is TRBV7-9; D unclear. This CDR3 is built from 14 residues. CDR1 is SEHNR and CDR2 is FQNEAQ in the germline V gene (reference sequence). The V gene lost 1 base and the J gene lost 2 bases, with 9 bases spanning the gap. The CDR3 coding sequence is TGTGCCAGCAGCTTAGGGGTCCCGGCCTACGAGCAGTACTTC. Translation: CASSLGVPAYEQYF.

This clonotype was picked up many times. The J gene is TRBJ1-6, the V gene TRBV19; a possible D gene is TRBD1 (5 bases). The ends were cut back, 10 bases at V and 10 bases at J, with 23 bases in the middle. Germline CDR1 reads LNHDA; CDR2 reads SQIVND (reference sequence). This CDR3 is 15 amino acids long. The CDR3 DNA reads as TGTGCCACTCAAAACCAAGGGGAGAGGAGATCACCCCTCCACTTT. Translating it yields CATQNQGERRSPLHF.

The rearrangement links TRBV2 to TRBJ1-4, with D tentatively TRBD1 (6 bases). Germline V gives CDR1 SNHLY, CDR2 FYNNEI. Trimming took off 3 bases at V and 8 bases at J, with 13 bases between the two ends. This CDR3 comprises 14 residues. The CDR3 DNA follows: TGTGCCAGCAGTGACAGGGGAGGGCAGGAAAAACTGTTTTTT. It codes for CASSDRGGQEKLFF.

J is TRBJ2-5 and V is TRBV19; a weak D match, TRBD2 (6 bases). Trimming pared 3 bases from V and 5 bases from J, leaving 19 bases between. The germline gives CDR1 LNHDA, CDR2 SQIVND (reference sequence). The CDR3 runs 16 residues. The chain's CDR3 is CASSIAVGGLLETQYF. CDR3 DNA sequence: TGTGCCAGTAGTATCGCGGTGGGGGGACTCTTGGAGACCCAGTACTTC. Drawing the rest from reference TRBV19 and TRBJ2-5, the complete variable domain is DGGITQSPKYLFRKEGQNVTLSCEQNLNHDAMYWYRQDPGQGLRLIYYSQIVNDFQKGDIAEGYSVSREKKESFPLTVTSAQKNPTAFYLCASSIAVGGLLETQYFGPGTRLLVL.

The chain couples TRBV5-1 to TRBJ2-7, with unresolved D. This CDR3 spans 11 amino acids. Germline lookup yields CDR1 SGHRS and CDR2 YFSETQ. The V gene lost 0 bases and the J gene lost 5 bases, with 3 bases spanning the gap. The DNA for the CDR3 is TGCGCCAGCAGCTTGGATCACGAGCAGTACTTC. It codes for CASSLDHEQYF.

As to this clonotype: As the CDR3 is not closed by the conserved phenylalanine or tryptophan, this likely results from a read error. No DNA is shown, since the ends of the CDR3 on it are uncertain; the CDR3 is the one TCRdb lists. The J gene is TRBJ1-3, the V gene TRBV5-1. The CDR3 is 22 residues long, counting both termini. The germline gives CDR1 SGHRS, CDR2 YFSETQ. Here the CDR3 reads CASSIYLCSVAFGLGSGNTIYL.

The rearrangement uses TRBV7-3 and TRBJ1-2; 7 nucleotides agree with TRBD1. The trim removed 2 bases at V and 7 bases at J, leaving 4 bases unmatched. The CDR3 runs to 13 residues. The germline V gene has CDR1 SGHTA and CDR2 FQGTGA. The CDR3 DNA is TGTGCCAGCAGCTTAGAAGGGGGCTTTGGCTACACCTTC. It translates to CASSLEGGFGYTF.

Only a few counts were recorded for this clonotype. V is TRBV10-1 and J is TRBJ1-6, with a tentative D call TRBD1 (6 bases). CDR3 length: 16 residues. The germline V and J ends were trimmed by 6 bases and 0 bases, with 12 bases remaining between them. In germline, CDR1 is WNHNN, CDR2 SYGVQD (reference sequence). Here the CDR3 DNA reads TGCGCCAGCAGGGCCGACAGGAGCTCCTATAATTCACCCCTCCACTTT. This codes for CASRADRSSYNSPLHF.

J is TRBJ2-7 and V is TRBV7-2, with a possible D match to TRBD1 (7 bases). Germline V gene sequence: CDR1 SGHTA, CDR2 FQGNSA. The CDR3 length is 15 residues. V lost 5 bases and J 3 bases, leaving 17 bases between the germline ends. The DNA for the CDR3 is TGTGCCAGCAGCCGTGGCGGGACAGACAACTACGAGCAGTACTTC. As protein: CASSRGGTDNYEQYF. Together with reference TRBV7-2 and TRBJ2-7, the CDR3 gives the full variable domain: GAGVSQSPSNKVTEKGKDVELRCDPISGHTALYWYRQSLGQGLEFLIYFQGNSAPDKSGLPSDRFSAERTGGSVSTLTIQRTQQEDSAVYLCASSRGGTDNYEQYFGPGTRLTVT.

This clonotype was found many times. The rearrangement joins TRBV19 to TRBJ1-1; 8 nucleotides match TRBD1. The CDR3 totals 11 residues. Germline loops: CDR1 LNHDA, CDR2 SQIVND (reference sequence). The trim removed 7 bases at V and 11 bases at J, leaving 6 bases unmatched. The CDR3: CASTWDRSAFF. In DNA, the CDR3 is TGTGCCAGTACCTGGGACAGGTCGGCTTTCTTT.

There are many counts of this clonotype. This sequence joins TRBV3-1 and TRBJ2-5; 8 bases line up with TRBD2. CDR1 is LGHDT, CDR2 YNNKEL, per germline (reference sequence). V trimming: 8 bases; J trimming: 2 bases; junction bases outside the gene matches: 4. This CDR3 contains 13 residues. CDR3 DNA: TGTGCCAGCCGTACTAGCGGACAAGAGACCCAGTACTTC. Its protein product is CASRTSGQETQYF.

The CDR3 sequence is CASSPGTNYEQYF. The CDR3 DNA reads as TGTGCCAGCAGCCCCGGGACTAACTACGAGCAGTACTTC. The V and J genes are TRBV13 and TRBJ2-7, with 7 positions matching TRBD2. The V segment lost 5 bases and the J segment 3 bases; nucleotides outside the gene matches: 4. The germline V gene encodes CDR1 PRHDT and CDR2 FYEKMQ (reference sequence). There are 13 residues in the CDR3.